The 8 T cell receptor beta chains in this list originate from one sample, sequenced in a study of OX40 agonist ivuxolimab in advanced cancers. The protocol was immunoSEQ multiplex PCR, while the TCRdb copy is restricted to in-frame clones and leaves out a portion. The repertoire consists of 60,000 to 85,000 clones, with about four fifths occurring once and the leading ten covering less than 7.5%. Here the sequenced sample was CD4+ or CD8+ T cells sorted from blood, taken in a trial of the OX40 agonist ivuxolimab. The source is an adult with an advanced solid tumor such as melanoma, head and neck, liver or kidney cancer.

CDR3 protein: CSVFGPSGTDTQYF. For the CDR3, the DNA is TGCAGCGTTTTTGGACCTAGCGGTACAGATACGCAGTATTTT. The chain combines TRBV29-1 with TRBJ2-3; TRBD2 agrees at 7 bases. The CDR3 length is 14 residues. Germline V gives CDR1 SQVTM, CDR2 ANQGSEA. The trim removed 5 bases at V and 3 bases at J, leaving 8 bases unmatched.

This clone was counted between two and nine times. This chain links TRBV5-1 with TRBJ1-1, with 9 bases aligning to TRBD1. After removal of 0 bases from V and 5 bases from J, the junction contained 8 bases not matched to a gene. Germline CDR1 SGHRS, CDR2 YFSETQ. CDR3 length: 16 amino acids. CDR3 region: CASSLGTGEVGTEAFF. CDR3 in DNA: TGCGCCAGCAGCTTGGGGACAGGGGAGGTGGGTACTGAAGCTTTCTTT.

This chain uses TRBV4-1 with TRBJ2-7; D not certain. Germline loops: CDR1 MGHRA, CDR2 YSYEKL. This CDR3 contains 14 residues. V gave up 0 bases and J gave up 3 bases, with 9 bases separating them. The CDR3 coding sequence is TGCGCCAGCAGCCAAGACCCGGGCCTCTACGAGCAGTACTTC. Its protein product is CASSQDPGLYEQYF.

The V gene is TRBV5-1, the J gene TRBJ2-1, with TRBD2 as a possible D gene (6 bases). The CDR3 contains 16 residues. With 5 bases removed from V and 0 bases from J, the gap between germline ends came to 15 bases. Germline CDR1 reads SGHRS; CDR2 reads YFSETQ. CDR3 DNA sequence: TGCGCCAGCAGGCCCCATAGCGGTAGCTCCTACAATGAGCAGTTCTTC. This gives the protein CASRPHSGSSYNEQFF. The full variable domain, in which reference TRBV5-1 and TRBJ2-1 provide the parts outside the CDR3, is KAGVTQTPRYLIKTRGQQVTLSCSPISGHRSVSWYQQTPGQGLQFLFEYFSETQRNKGNFPGRFSGRQFSNSRSEMNVSTLELGDSALYLCASRPHSGSSYNEQFFGPGTRLTVL.

This clone has only a few counts. The chain links TRBV11-3 to TRBJ2-3; possible D gene TRBD2, 6 bases. Per the germline V gene, CDR1 is SGHNT and CDR2 is YENEEA. Trimming stripped 5 bases from V and 4 bases from J, with 16 bases between. CDR3 length: 15 amino acids. The CDR3 DNA follows: TGTGCCAGCAGCCCCCGGGGGAGTAGGGCAGATACGCAGTATTTT. As protein: CASSPRGSRADTQYF.

The J gene is TRBJ2-7, the V gene TRBV27; D call uncertain. In germline, CDR1 is MNHEY, CDR2 SMNVEV (reference sequence). V was clipped by 4 bases and J by 13 bases, with 20 bases between them. The CDR3 totals 13 residues. The CDR3, as DNA: TGTGCCAGCAGTTCCCCCGAAGGTACGGGTGTATACTTC. Translation gives CASSSPEGTGVYF.

V is TRBV2 and J is TRBJ2-3, with no clear D. The germline V gene encodes CDR1 SNHLY and CDR2 FYNNEI. The CDR3 has 12 residues. V shed 6 bases and J shed 0 bases, with 4 bases lying between them. CDR3 sequence: CASSSSTDTQYF. The CDR3 DNA is TGTGCCAGCAGCTCTAGCACAGATACGCAGTATTTT.

This chain connects TRBV10-3 to TRBJ1-2; D perhaps matches TRBD1 (6 bases). From germline, CDR1 is ENHRY and CDR2 SYGVKD. This CDR3 is 15 amino acids long. V was trimmed by 3 bases and J by 5 bases, leaving 16 bases between them. Here the CDR3 DNA reads TGTGCCATCAGTGACCTACAGGGACGGGGGTATGGCTACACCTTC. Translation: CAISDLQGRGYGYTF.